This TCR beta chain was found in a study of T-cell reconstitution after alpha-beta-depleted transplantation in children. Findings of the study overall: For some patients, TCRbeta diversity was high at day 60 because of recipient T cells and thymic progenitors that survived. Most T-cell counts and diversity one year after the transplant came from T cells that were newly produced. Approximately two months post-transplant, alpha-beta T cells reportedly originated from several hundred expanded graft clones.

This CDR3 spans 14 amino acids. The germline V gene encodes CDR1 SGHTA and CDR2 FQGNSA. Unmatched junction bases numbered 7, after V lost 1 base and J lost 10 bases. In this sample, this clonotype turned up many times. No antigen is known for it. As it was prepared, the TCRbeta library received unique molecular identifiers. TCRdb re-derived calls from the PCR reads in MiXCR, one entry per CDR3 protein. The repertoire has 550,000 to 600,000 distinct CDR3 sequences, 23% of them found once; the top ten carry around an eighth. The source is a boy less than two years old who had a stem cell transplant for acute myeloid leukemia, so the T cells may come from the graft donor. The specimen comprised PBMCs, mostly from graft donor cells, sampled 360 days after TCRalphabeta/CD19-depleted stem cell transplant. The chain employs TRBV7-2 and TRBJ2-4, with TRBD1 matching 7 bases. DNA for the CDR3: TGTGCCAGCAGCTTAGGGTCTGGGACAGATATTCAGTACTTC. It specifies CASSLGSGTDIQYF.